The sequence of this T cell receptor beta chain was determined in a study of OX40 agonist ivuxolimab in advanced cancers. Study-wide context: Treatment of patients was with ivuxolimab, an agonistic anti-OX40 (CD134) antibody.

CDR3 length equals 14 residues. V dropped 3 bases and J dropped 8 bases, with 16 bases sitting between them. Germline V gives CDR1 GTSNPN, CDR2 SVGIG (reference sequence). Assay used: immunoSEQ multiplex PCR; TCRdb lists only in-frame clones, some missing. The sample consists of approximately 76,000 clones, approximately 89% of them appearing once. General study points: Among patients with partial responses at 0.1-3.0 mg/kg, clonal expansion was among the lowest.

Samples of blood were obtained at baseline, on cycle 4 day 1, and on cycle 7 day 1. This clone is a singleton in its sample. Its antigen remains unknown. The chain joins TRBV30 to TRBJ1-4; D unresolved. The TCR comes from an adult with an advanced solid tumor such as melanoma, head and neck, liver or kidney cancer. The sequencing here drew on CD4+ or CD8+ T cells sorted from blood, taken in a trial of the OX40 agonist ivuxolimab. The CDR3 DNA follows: TGTGCCTGGAGGGTCGATCCCTCGGTGGAAAAACTGTTTTTT. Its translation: CAWRVDPSVEKLFF.